Following are 17 T cell receptor beta chains from one sample sequenced in a study of shared clonotypes between healthy human individuals. TCRdb's table, derived via immunoSEQ multiplex PCR, lists solely in-frame clones and lacks some. The sample records around 700,000 clones, around 72% being singletons. Specimen: memory CD4+ T cells sorted from blood. Subset specified: CD45RA-negative fraction. The source of these receptors is a woman younger than 45 in good health.

V usage is TRBV4-1 and J usage is TRBJ2-5; weak D call: TRBD2 (5 bases). With 1 base removed from V and 5 bases from J, the gap between germline ends came to 14 bases. CDR1 MGHRA and CDR2 YSYEKL come from the germline V gene. The CDR3 consists of 15 residues. The CDR3 DNA reads as TGCGCCAGCAGCCAAGGGGCTAGCCCCATGGAGACCCAGTACTTC. This gives the protein CASSQGASPMETQYF.

This clone was detected only once. The V gene is TRBV21-1, the J gene TRBJ1-5. TRBV21-1 is a listed pseudogene. The CDR3 is 19 amino acids. The CDR3 is CASSTNTQGGERGNQPQHF. The CDR3 DNA is TGTGCCAGCAGCACCAACACCCAAGGGGGGGAGAGGGGCAATCAGCCCCAGCATTTT.

The chain carries TRBV5-1 and TRBJ2-3; D is perhaps TRBD1 (6 bases). V was shortened by 0 bases and J by 4 bases, with 12 bases between the two germline ends. CDR3 length: 15 amino acids. The germline CDR1 and CDR2 sequences are SGHRS and YFSETQ. CDR3 in DNA: TGCGCCAGCAGCTTGGTACAGGGAGTGGCAGATACGCAGTATTTT. It is translated as CASSLVQGVADTQYF.

This clone turned up a few times. The chain combines TRBV9 with TRBJ2-1; TRBD2 aligns across 9 bases. Germline loops: CDR1 SGDLS, CDR2 YYNGEE. The CDR3 is made up of 15 amino acids. Losses at the gene ends were 2 bases for V and 8 bases for J; bases not matched to a gene: 8. For the CDR3, the DNA is TGTGCCAGCAGCGTCTTCCCTAGCGGGATCGATGAGCAGTTCTTC. It translates to CASSVFPSGIDEQFF.

V usage is TRBV9 and J usage is TRBJ2-1; D call uncertain. The germline CDR1 and CDR2 sequences are SGDLS and YYNGEE. The CDR3 runs to 14 residues. The ends were cut back, 0 bases at V and 9 bases at J, with 13 bases in the middle. CDR3 DNA sequence: TGTGCCAGCAGCGTAGTTTCTACGATAGGTGAGCAGTTCTTC. It codes for CASSVVSTIGEQFF.

The chain is built from TRBV2 and TRBJ2-1; 8 nucleotides match TRBD2. This CDR3 contains 13 residues. CDR1 is SNHLY, CDR2 FYNNEI, per germline. V dropped 4 bases and J dropped 15; count of bases not matched to a gene: 11. In DNA form, the CDR3 reads TGTGCCAGCAGTGGCCGGTGGCGGGAGGCGCCGTTCTTC. Amino acids: CASSGRWREAPFF.

The chain links TRBV2 to TRBJ2-3; 11 bases agree with TRBD2. The CDR3 is 15 amino acids. Germline V gene sequence: CDR1 SNHLY, CDR2 FYNNEI. V was pared by 10 bases and J by 4 bases, with 10 bases of the junction left unmatched. CDR3 nucleotides: TGTGCCAACAATAAGGCTAGCGGGAGGTCAGATACGCAGTATTTT. Its protein product is CANNKASGRSDTQYF.

This chain uses TRBV9 with TRBJ2-7; D unresolved. CDR3 length equals 13 residues. V gave up 2 bases and J gave up 2 bases, with 8 bases separating them. Germline CDR1 SGDLS, CDR2 YYNGEE. The CDR3 sequence is CASSVGMTYEQYF. The CDR3 DNA reads as TGTGCCAGCAGCGTTGGGATGACCTACGAGCAGTACTTC.

The rearrangement joins TRBV5-6 to TRBJ1-3; a possible D gene is TRBD1 (5 bases). The CDR3 totals 16 residues. CDR1 SGHDT and CDR2 YYEEEE come from the germline V gene. Trimming stripped 2 bases from V and 3 bases from J, with 15 bases between. CDR3 sequence reads: CASSFGGKQYGNTIYF. The CDR3 region has the DNA TGTGCCAGCAGCTTTGGGGGGAAGCAATATGGAAACACCATATATTTT. Complete variable domain (other parts from reference TRBV5-6 and TRBJ1-3): DAGVTQSPTHLIKTRGQQVTLRCSPKSGHDTVSWYQQALGQGPQFIFQYYEEEERQRGNFPDRFSGHQFPNYSSELNVNALLLGDSALYLCASSFGGKQYGNTIYFGEGSWLTVV.

The rearrangement uses TRBV28 and TRBJ1-2; D gene uncertain. Between the trimmed V and J ends, which lost 6 bases and 8 bases, there was a span of 19 bases. Germline V gives CDR1 MDHEN, CDR2 SYDVKM. This CDR3 region has 14 residues. CDR3 protein: CASSRGLRTQGYTF. The DNA for the CDR3 is TGTGCCAGCAGCCGTGGACTCCGGACCCAGGGCTACACCTTC.

The chain has TRBV28 and TRBJ2-5, with D perhaps matching TRBD1 (7 bases). The end of the DNA aligns better with TRBJ2-7, so the J call may be wrong. CDR3 length: 18 residues. Germline V gene lookup returns CDR1 MDHEN and CDR2 SYDVKM. Written as DNA, the CDR3 is TGTGCCAGCAGTCCCCGGGGGACAGTTCGTAAGACGTCCTACGAGCAGTACTTC. Translation: CASSPRGTVRKTSYEQYF.

The genes are TRBV27 and TRBJ1-1; unclear D gene. Per germline, CDR1 MNHEY and CDR2 SMNVEV (reference sequence). CDR3 length: 15 residues. The V and J ends lost 6 bases and 1 base respectively, with 15 bases between them. The CDR3 spells CASSPRRTSNTEAFF. The CDR3 coding sequence is TGTGCCAGCAGCCCGAGACGGACCTCGAACACTGAAGCTTTCTTT.

V is TRBV4-1 and J is TRBJ2-1; 7 nucleotides align to TRBD2. CDR1 is MGHRA, CDR2 YSYEKL, per germline. The CDR3 contains 13 residues. V lost 5 bases, J lost 9 bases, and 7 bases stayed unmatched. CDR3 DNA: TGCGCCAGCAGCAAAGCTTCGGGGGGTGAGCAGTTCTTC. It translates to CASSKASGGEQFF.

DNA for the CDR3: TGCAGTGCTCTCTCCAGCTACGAGCAGTACTTC. Translation gives CSALSSYEQYF. This chain connects TRBV20-1 to TRBJ2-7; no clear D gene. Trimming shortened V by 5 bases and J by 3 bases, and 8 bases separated the two germline ends. Germline V gene data show CDR1 as DFQATT and CDR2 as SNEGSKA (reference sequence). This CDR3 region has 11 residues.

The gene calls are TRBV6-4 and TRBJ1-6; no definite D call. The CDR3 spans 15 residues. With 0 bases removed from V and 7 bases from J, the gap between germline ends came to 10 bases. Germline assignment: CDR1 MRHNA and CDR2 SNTAGT. CDR3 sequence (DNA): TGTGCCAGCAGTGACTCTCAGGCACCGAATTCACCCCTCCACTTT. Encoded protein: CASSDSQAPNSPLHF.

This clone was counted between two and nine times. V and J are TRBV11-1 and TRBJ2-3; 12 nucleotides match TRBD2. CDR3 size: 17 residues. V was pared by 5 bases and J by 4 bases, with 10 bases of the junction left unmatched. The V gene's germline CDR1 is SGHAT and CDR2 FQDESV (reference sequence). CDR3 bases: TGTGCCAGCAGCGCTCACCCCGGGACTAGCGGGTCAGATACGCAGTATTTT. Its protein is CASSAHPGTSGSDTQYF.

This clone was detected only once. The chain combines TRBV30 with TRBJ2-7; D might be TRBD1 (5 bases). CDR3 size: 14 residues. Germline V lookup: CDR1 GTSNPN, CDR2 SVGIG (reference sequence). V lost 0 bases and J 2 bases, leaving 11 bases between the germline ends. CDR3 nucleotide sequence: TGTGCCTGGAGTGTTTCAGGGAACACCTACGAGCAGTACTTC. This codes for CAWSVSGNTYEQYF.